The TCR beta chain under discussion was sequenced for a study of blood T cell repertoires in COVID-19. Study background: The analysed material was cDNA or gDNA that came from T cells, B-cell-depleted T cells, or PBMCs.

Libraries were prepared by immunoSEQ multiplex PCR; TCRdb keeps only in-frame clonotypes and omits some of them. The sample carries about 270,000 clones, roughly nine tenths recorded once. This clone was detected only a few times. The CDR3 totals 16 residues. The trim removed 5 bases at V and 10 bases at J, leaving 14 bases unmatched. Germline CDR1 reads KGHSH; CDR2 reads LQKENI. The sample comprised peripheral blood. The clonotype originates from a young woman with COVID-19, enrolled during active disease. The V and J genes are TRBV18 and TRBJ1-6, with 7 bases identical to TRBD1. CDR3 bases: TGTGCCAGCTCAGTCCAGGGTCAGGGGGGAAGGTCACCCCTCCACTTT. This codes for CASSVQGQGGRSPLHF.